The following is a T cell receptor (beta chain) sequence with its context. Its antigen is unknown. Sequence at one end of the junction differs from germline and may be a read error. This entry is derived from a study of CD8+CD57+ T cells in acquired aplastic anemia. Across the study: Mean DNA quantity obtained from sorted CD4+ and CD8+ cells was around 3.2 ug. Points from the study as a whole: Between patients and controls, around 30 CD8+ CDR3 sequences were found in common.

Genomic DNA constituted the template upon which TCR beta VDJ and CDR3 profiling was performed. TCRdb ran MiXCR on the reads and lists one entry per CDR3 protein. The sample includes approximately 170,000 distinct CDR3 sequences, around half seen only once; the top ten take around a sixth. Germline values: CDR1 KGHDR, CDR2 SFDVKD. This CDR3 comprises 12 residues. The sequenced sample was sorted CD4+, CD8+, or CD8+CD57+ T cells (not recorded which) from PBMCs. V usage is TRBV24-1 and J usage is TRBJ1-1; D gene ambiguous. This TCR derives from a human donor in good health, serving as a control. The CDR3 loop reads CTTSDPARGAFF. Here the CDR3 DNA reads TGTACCACCAGTGACCCTGCCCGAGGAGCCTTCTTT.